This T cell receptor (beta chain) was sequenced during a study of shared clonotypes between healthy human individuals. Profiled with immunoSEQ multiplex PCR; TCRdb holds only in-frame clones, not every one. Here the sample spans 1.5 million to 2.5 million clones, approximately 95% being singletons. Losses at the gene ends were 2 bases for V and 0 bases for J; bases not matched to a gene: 18. Germline CDR1 and CDR2: MGHRA and YSYEKL. The CDR3 is made up of 20 amino acids. Concerning this clone itself: Its target is not known.

Naive CD8 cells lacked CD45RO and underwent positive selection for CCR7, leaving out terminally differentiated effector memory CD45RA+ cells. All donors were Caucasian adults living in Nashville, Tennessee. Study findings and constraints: The sampled material consisted only of blood, and tissue repertoires are likely to differ.

The chain couples TRBV4-1 to TRBJ1-1; 7 bases are shared with TRBD1. The clonotype originates from a man aged 18 to 30 in good health. The sample comprised naive CD8+ T cells sorted from blood. For the CDR3, the DNA is TGCGCCAGCAGCCAACACCATAGGGGGGCGACAGGGATATTGAACACTGAAGCTTTCTTT. Amino acids: CASSQHHRGATGILNTEAFF.